The rows below give T cell receptor beta chains drawn from one sample of a study of Tregs in tolerant kidney transplant recipients. TCRdb's table, derived via immunoSEQ multiplex PCR, lists solely in-frame clones and lacks some. Among 55,000 to 75,000 clones, approximately 87% were seen once, and the ten largest hold about 3.8%. The starting material was CD4+ T cells from blood (PBMCs), obtained 6 months after the transplant. The receptors were sampled from a human patient who received a combined kidney and bone marrow transplant. The graft donor may have contributed some T cells. Each CDR3 is given without its conserved first and last residue. Expanded clones get a size class; other rows say once, few or many, or leave the size out.

j_call clone_size v_call cdr3_length cdr3_aa
TRBJ1-1 . TRBV7-3 11 ASSYQGETEAF
TRBJ2-3 . TRBV4-1 15 ASSQDGTGGGTDTQY
TRBJ1-4 . TRBV7-9 12 ASSSGQGSEKLF
TRBJ2-6 . TRBV19 12 ASGTGRGANVLT
TRBJ1-3 once TRBV6-5 14 ASSYTYSASGNTIY
TRBJ2-7 . TRBV11-1 14 ASSLDSGGLSYEQY
TRBJ2-3 . TRBV14 11 ASSPWSTDTQY
TRBJ1-1 . TRBV11-2 10 ASSLQGAKAF
TRBJ2-7 . TRBV5-1 15 ASSLWTAGPTPYEQY
TRBJ2-3 once TRBV5-1 12 ASRAAGVTDTQY
TRBJ2-7 . TRBV27 14 ASTPGGGTVSYEQY
TRBJ2-3 . TRBV7-9 13 ASSLAGGRADTQY
TRBJ1-1 . TRBV9 13 ASSVEPDSHTEAF
TRBJ1-5 . TRBV4-1 14 ASSQVRRDIDQPQH
TRBJ2-2 . TRBV27 13 ASSLRLMSTGELF
TRBJ2-2 . TRBV10-1 14 ASRKAGTGGTGELF
TRBJ1-1 few TRBV9 12 ASSVVVQGAEAF
TRBJ1-1 . TRBV29-1 11 STDRGRGSEAF
TRBJ2-1 . TRBV12-5 15 ASGLVLWTGSGNEQF
TRBJ2-7 . TRBV10-3 14 AIRKGTSGRANEQY
TRBJ1-2 . TRBV20-1 9 SEYSNYGYT
TRBJ1-2 . TRBV27 12 ASSLWDRGYGYT
TRBJ2-1 . TRBV12-5 15 ASGLTDPTWAYNEQF
TRBJ2-1 few TRBV7-8 14 ASSPAQGDLRDEQF
TRBJ2-7 . TRBV19 6 AKHEQY
TRBJ1-1 few TRBV5-6 11 ASSLKRDTEAF
TRBJ1-6 . TRBV28 13 ASSRNRAYNSPLH
TRBJ1-4 . TRBV5-1 14 ASSPTGQGAYEKLF
TRBJ2-2 few TRBV10-3 15 AISELGGNRDTGELF
TRBJ2-7 . TRBV5-6 13 ASSLVAGWVPEQY
TRBJ2-1 . TRBV29-1 12 SVEGTSGANEQF
TRBJ2-1 . TRBV7-9 10 ASSPGGRIRF
TRBJ1-5 . TRBV28 12 ASSLRTENQPQH